This passage covers 21 T cell receptor beta chains from one sample sequenced in a study of PD-L1 blockade in urothelial cancer. Assay: immunoSEQ multiplex PCR; the TCRdb copy retains only in-frame clones and omits some. The data contain tens of thousands of clones, roughly 90% of them singletons. Time point described: pretreatment peripheral blood. Sequenced here: PBMCs, sampled around atezolizumab (anti-PD-L1) treatment. These receptors came from a man in his 60s with urothelial cancer.

The J gene is TRBJ2-6, the V gene TRBV11-3; D possibly corresponds to TRBD1 (9 bases). Trimming shortened V by 0 bases and J by 1 base, and 19 bases separated the two germline ends. Germline CDR1 SGHNT, CDR2 YENEEA. The CDR3 has 20 amino acids. This chain's CDR3 is CASSLDREGQGSSGANVLTF. The CDR3, as DNA: TGTGCCAGCAGCTTAGATCGGGAGGGACAGGGTTCGTCTGGGGCCAACGTCCTGACTTTC.

This chain uses TRBV4-3 with TRBJ2-7; 9 positions agree with TRBD2. Germline loops: CDR1 LGHNA, CDR2 YSLEER. The CDR3 spans 16 residues. V shed 4 bases, J shed 5 bases, and the junction held 12 bases outside the gene matches. The DNA of the CDR3 is TGCGCCAGCAGCCCTCGGGGGCGGGAGGGCAAACACGAGCAGTACTTC. This sequence encodes CASSPRGREGKHEQYF.

The chain uses TRBV7-6 and TRBJ2-1, with TRBD2 matching over 12 bases. Germline V gene data show CDR1 as SGHVS and CDR2 as FNYEAQ. V shed 2 bases, J shed 5 bases, and the junction held 4 bases outside the gene matches. This CDR3 region has 16 residues. The CDR3 DNA reads as TGTGCCAGCAGCTTACGGACTAGCGGGGCCAACAATGAGCAGTTCTTC. It encodes CASSLRTSGANNEQFF.

V gene TRBV5-8 combines with J gene TRBJ2-1, with TRBD2 matching over 11 bases. CDR3 size: 15 residues. With 3 bases clipped from V and 7 bases from J, the junction kept 6 bases outside the gene matches. CDR1 is SGHTS and CDR2 is YDEGEE in the germline V gene. CDR3 DNA: TGTGCCAGCAGCTGGGGACTAGCGGCGTGGAATGAGCAGTTCTTC. Amino acids: CASSWGLAAWNEQFF.

This chain uses TRBV6-4 with TRBJ2-3; D may be TRBD2 (5 bases). V shed 3 bases and J shed 2 bases, with 9 bases lying between them. The germline V gene encodes CDR1 MRHNA and CDR2 SNTAGT. The CDR3 is 14 residues long. The CDR3 loop is CASSDSAATDTQYF. In DNA form, the CDR3 reads TGTGCCAGCAGTGATTCAGCGGCCACAGATACGCAGTATTTT.

The chain is built from TRBV30 and TRBJ2-1; 11 bases match TRBD2. CDR1 is GTSNPN and CDR2 is SVGIG in the germline V gene (reference sequence). V gave up 4 bases and J gave up 7 bases; unmatched junction bases: 3. CDR3 size: 13 residues. The CDR3 DNA sequence: TGTGCCTGGATTATAGCGGGAGGGAATGAGCAGTTCTTC. Amino acids: CAWIIAGGNEQFF.

The chain couples TRBV30 to TRBJ1-3; D gene uncertain. The CDR3 runs 12 residues. Per germline, CDR1 GTSNPN and CDR2 SVGIG (reference sequence). V was trimmed by 8 bases and J by 4 bases, leaving 12 bases between them. CDR3: CATGPSGNTIYF. The CDR3 DNA reads TGTGCCACCGGGCCTAGCGGAAACACCATATATTTT.

The V call is TRBV30, the J call TRBJ1-4; possible D gene TRBD1, 6 bases. CDR1 is GTSNPN, CDR2 SVGIG, per germline (reference sequence). The CDR3 extends over 13 amino acids. With 4 bases removed from V and 14 bases from J, the gap between germline ends came to 20 bases. CDR3 loop: CAWKGTLHEGLFF. CDR3 nucleotide sequence: TGTGCCTGGAAAGGGACACTCCACGAGGGGCTGTTTTTT.

This sequence joins TRBV14 and TRBJ2-1; a weak D match, TRBD2 (5 bases). The ends were cut back, 4 bases at V and 13 bases at J, with 14 bases in the middle. Germline assignment: CDR1 SGHDN and CDR2 FVKESK. The CDR3 length is 12 residues. CDR3 amino acids: CASSLWTSLQFF. The CDR3 coding sequence is TGTGCCAGCAGCCTGTGGACTTCTCTCCAGTTCTTC.

The CDR3 protein is CATSRDIGGISTDTQYF. The CDR3 DNA sequence: TGTGCCACCAGCAGAGATATTGGAGGAATTAGCACAGATACGCAGTATTTT. V gene TRBV15 combines with J gene TRBJ2-3; TRBD2 is a possible D gene (5 bases). CDR1 and CDR2 from the germline V gene are LNHNV and YYDKDF (reference sequence). The CDR3 consists of 17 residues. With 0 bases removed from V and 0 bases from J, the gap between germline ends came to 13 bases.

The CDR3 here is CASSLGQLTDTQYF. The CDR3 region has the DNA TGTGCCAGCAGCTTAGGACAGCTCACAGATACGCAGTATTTT. This chain uses TRBV11-2 with TRBJ2-3; a weak D match, TRBD1 (5 bases). V was pared by 1 base and J by 2 bases, with 7 bases between. Per the germline V gene, CDR1 is SGHAT and CDR2 is FQNNGV. This CDR3 contains 14 residues.

The chain is built from TRBV6-6 and TRBJ1-5, with 8 bases fitting TRBD1. The CDR3 has 15 residues. Unmatched junction bases numbered 4, after V lost 6 bases and J lost 0 bases. Germline CDR1 and CDR2: MNHNY and SVGAGI (reference sequence). DNA for the CDR3: TGTGCCAGCAGGATAGGACAGGGTAGCAATCAGCCCCAGCATTTT. The encoded protein is CASRIGQGSNQPQHF.

The gene calls are TRBV7-2 and TRBJ2-3, with 9 bases lining up with TRBD2. Per the germline V gene, CDR1 is SGHTA and CDR2 is FQGNSA. Trimming cost V 6 bases and J 7 bases; bases outside gene matches: 8. This CDR3 is 14 amino acids long. The CDR3 DNA follows: TGTGCCAGCAGACTTTATAGCGGGAGTTATACGCAGTATTTT. This translates into CASRLYSGSYTQYF.

This clone came up once. V and J are TRBV19 and TRBJ2-2, with a weak D call TRBD1 (5 bases). Germline CDR1 and CDR2: LNHDA and SQIVND (reference sequence). Trimming shortened V by 6 bases and J by 0 bases, and 8 bases separated the two germline ends. CDR3 length: 14 amino acids. CDR3 sequence (DNA): TGTGCCAGTAGCCCGACAGCGAACACCGGGGAGCTGTTTTTT. Protein: CASSPTANTGELFF.

The chain recombines TRBV6-5 with TRBJ1-5; unclear D gene. Germline loops: CDR1 MNHEY, CDR2 SVGAGI. The V end lost 4 bases, the J end lost 2 bases, and 12 bases lay between the germline ends. This CDR3 contains 15 residues. The CDR3 DNA sequence: TGTGCCAGCAGTTCAAATTTCGGTGGCAATCAGCCCCAGCATTTT. The encoded protein is CASSSNFGGNQPQHF.

The chain links TRBV7-2 to TRBJ2-2; D might be TRBD2 (5 bases). Trimming shortened V by 1 base and J by 4 bases, and 10 bases separated the two germline ends. The germline CDR1 and CDR2 sequences are SGHTA and FQGNSA. This CDR3 is built from 15 residues. CDR3 sequence: CASSLVQAGTGELFF. The DNA for the CDR3 is TGTGCCAGCAGCTTAGTCCAGGCGGGCACCGGGGAGCTGTTTTTT.

V gene TRBV5-4 combines with J gene TRBJ2-3; 11 nucleotides agree with TRBD2. The CDR3 sequence is 16 residues long. Germline V CDR1 and CDR2: SGHNT, YYREEE (reference sequence). The trim removed 1 base at V and 5 bases at J, leaving 6 bases unmatched. The CDR3 coding sequence is TGTGCCAGCAGCTTGTTAGCGGGGGGGATTGGAGATACGCAGTATTTT. Translated, it gives CASSLLAGGIGDTQYF.

V gene TRBV6-5 combines with J gene TRBJ2-5, with 10 bases matching TRBD2. CDR1 and CDR2 from the germline V gene are MNHEY and SVGAGI. The junction had 2 bases not matched to a gene; V was cut back by 5 bases and J by 2 bases. The CDR3 consists of 14 residues. DNA for the CDR3: TGTGCCAGCAGTATACTAGCGGGACAAGAGACCCAGTACTTC. Protein sequence: CASSILAGQETQYF.

The gene calls are TRBV5-1 and TRBJ2-1, with 7 bases matching TRBD1. The CDR3 spans 16 residues. The V gene end was trimmed by 4 bases and the J gene end by 6 bases; junction bases not matched to a gene: 13. Germline V lookup: CDR1 SGHRS, CDR2 YFSETQ. Written as DNA, the CDR3 is TGCGCCAGCAGCCTCGTCGCCCAGGGGGTCGGCAATGAGCAGTTCTTC. Translating gives CASSLVAQGVGNEQFF.

The chain uses TRBV5-5 and TRBJ1-4; TRBD1 agrees at 7 bases. The CDR3 is 15 residues long. The germline CDR1 and CDR2 sequences are SGHKS and YYEKEE (reference sequence). Unmatched junction bases numbered 7, after V lost 0 bases and J lost 8 bases. The DNA for the CDR3 is TGTGCCAGCAGCTTGGAGGGGGCTCCCCGGGAAAAACTGTTTTTT. Protein: CASSLEGAPREKLFF.

The chain joins TRBV18 to TRBJ1-3; D possibly corresponds to TRBD1 (5 bases). This CDR3 has 14 amino acids. V gave up 6 bases and J gave up 4 bases, with 13 bases separating them. Germline V CDR1 and CDR2: KGHSH, LQKENI. CDR3 DNA: TGTGCCAGCTCCCCTCAGGGCCCAGGAAACACCATATATTTT. It is translated as CASSPQGPGNTIYF. The full variable domain, with the rest looked up from reference TRBV18 and TRBJ1-3, is NAGVMQNPRHLVRRRGQEARLRCSPMKGHSHVYWYRQLPEEGLKFMVYLQKENIIDESGMPKERFSAEFPKEGPSILRIQQVVRGDSAAYFCASSPQGPGNTIYFGEGSWLTVV.